The 27 T cell receptor beta chains below all came from one sample that was sequenced in a study of cytomegalovirus exposure and HLA in healthy donors. The study ran its PCR with 60 Vbeta and 13 Jbeta primers. Sequenced by immunoSEQ multiplex PCR; TCRdb stores in-frame clones only, minus some. The table includes some 160,000 clones, approximately 83% detected once. Input material: PBMCs. Receptors were obtained from a young woman in good health and CMV-seronegative.

For this clone: Distinct nucleotide sequences in the sample also encode this CDR3. This chain connects TRBV6-5 to TRBJ1-1; maybe TRBD1 (5 bases). The CDR3 covers 13 residues. Germline V CDR1 and CDR2: MNHEY, SVGAGI. V lost 2 bases and J lost 2, with 6 bases in between. The CDR3: CASSYDRNTEAFF. In DNA form, the CDR3 reads TGTGCCAGCAGTTACGACAGAAACACTGAAGCTTTCTTT.

The chain has TRBV6-6 and TRBJ1-5, with a possible D match to TRBD1 (5 bases). Germline V gene sequence: CDR1 MNHNY, CDR2 SVGAGI (reference sequence). V lost 0 bases and J lost 7, with 10 bases in between. The CDR3 has 14 residues. DNA for the CDR3: TGTGCCAGCAGTTACTCAGGGGAAGGGCAGCCCCAGCATTTT. Protein: CASSYSGEGQPQHF.

The chain joins TRBV5-1 to TRBJ2-6; D possibly corresponds to TRBD1 (6 bases). The V gene lost 7 bases and the J gene lost 0 bases, with 14 bases spanning the gap. CDR3 length: 16 amino acids. In germline, CDR1 is SGHRS, CDR2 YFSETQ. For the CDR3, the DNA is TGCGCCAGCCACCGGGACAACTACTCTGGGGCCAACGTCCTGACTTTC. Its protein product is CASHRDNYSGANVLTF.

This clone turned up a few times. The chain combines TRBV19 with TRBJ1-2; 7 nucleotides agree with TRBD1. The CDR3 covers 11 residues. Trimming removed 9 bases from V and 6 bases from J; junction bases left unmatched: 4. Germline CDR1 LNHDA, CDR2 SQIVND (reference sequence). CDR3 sequence reads: CARQGYDGYTF. CDR3 nucleotides: TGTGCCAGACAGGGGTATGATGGCTACACCTTC. Variable domain in full (rest from reference TRBV19 and TRBJ1-2): DGGITQSPKYLFRKEGQNVTLSCEQNLNHDAMYWYRQDPGQGLRLIYYSQIVNDFQKGDIAEGYSVSREKKESFPLTVTSAQKNPTAFYLCARQGYDGYTFGSGTRLTVV.

The chain uses TRBV19 and TRBJ2-7; 11 bases line up with TRBD1. Losses at the gene ends were 4 bases for V and 6 bases for J; bases not matched to a gene: 5. Germline V gives CDR1 LNHDA, CDR2 SQIVND (reference sequence). The length of the CDR3 is 14 residues. The CDR3 sequence is CASSTGQGASEQYF. In DNA, the CDR3 is TGTGCCAGTAGTACCGGACAGGGGGCAAGCGAGCAGTACTTC.

The chain links TRBV27 to TRBJ1-2; TRBD1 might be the D (6 bases). The V gene lost 3 bases and the J gene lost 1 base, with 12 bases spanning the gap. This CDR3 is 15 amino acids long. CDR1 and CDR2 (germline): MNHEY, SMNVEV (reference sequence). The CDR3 reads CASSFHQQGNYGYTF. CDR3 nucleotide sequence: TGTGCCAGCAGTTTCCACCAACAGGGTAACTATGGCTACACCTTC.

The chain couples TRBV11-2 to TRBJ2-4, with 8 nucleotides matching TRBD2. This CDR3 has 18 residues. The trim removed 5 bases at V and 7 bases at J, leaving 19 bases unmatched. The germline V gene encodes CDR1 SGHAT and CDR2 FQNNGV. The CDR3 nucleotides are TGTGCCAGCAGCCGCCGAGGTCTAGCGGGCCCCCAAGGGAACATTCAGTACTTC. Translation: CASSRRGLAGPQGNIQYF.

This clone ranks as medium-sized. This chain connects TRBV10-3 to TRBJ1-6, with D unresolved. V lost 8 bases and J 13 bases, leaving 6 bases between the germline ends. The germline gives CDR1 ENHRY, CDR2 SYGVKD. CDR3 length: 9 residues. Here the CDR3 reads CAIPRPLHF. CDR3 DNA sequence: TGTGCCATCCCGAGGCCCCTCCACTTT.

A remark on this clone: The sample carries other DNA sequences with the same CDR3. The chain links TRBV7-9 to TRBJ1-1; unclear D gene. Trimming cost V 2 bases and J 4 bases, with 8 bases left between them. CDR1 is SEHNR and CDR2 is FQNEAQ in the germline V gene (reference sequence). This CDR3 spans 13 amino acids. DNA for the CDR3: TGTGCCAGCAGCTTACGGGGAGGCACTGAAGCTTTCTTT. Translating it yields CASSLRGGTEAFF. Using reference TRBV7-9 and TRBJ1-1 for the parts outside the CDR3, the full variable domain is DTGVSQNPRHKITKRGQNVTFRCDPISEHNRLYWYRQTLGQGPEFLTYFQNEAQLEKSRLLSDRFSAERPKGSFSTLEIQRTEQGDSAMYLCASSLRGGTEAFFGQGTRLTVV.

This sequence joins TRBV18 and TRBJ1-6; possible D gene TRBD1, 6 bases. The germline CDR1 and CDR2 sequences are KGHSH and LQKENI. The CDR3 is 13 amino acids. Trimming removed 3 bases at V and 8 bases at J, with 8 bases between. The CDR3 spells CASSPRTDSPLHF. The CDR3 nucleotides are TGTGCCAGCTCACCGCGGACAGATTCACCCCTCCACTTT.

For the CDR3, the DNA is TGTGCCAGCTCACCACCGTTAGCGTCTGGAAACACCATATATTTT. This encodes CASSPPLASGNTIYF. J is TRBJ1-3 and V is TRBV18; unclear D gene. Trimming cost V 0 bases and J 1 base, with 7 bases left between them. Germline V gives CDR1 KGHSH, CDR2 LQKENI. The CDR3 consists of 15 residues.

The rearrangement uses TRBV7-6 and TRBJ2-5; the match to TRBD1 covers 9 bases. CDR1 is SGHVS and CDR2 is FNYEAQ in the germline V gene. With V trimmed by 5 bases and J by 6 bases, 7 bases remained unmatched. The CDR3 consists of 14 residues. The chain's CDR3 is CASSQDRGEKTQYF. The CDR3 DNA reads as TGTGCCAGCAGCCAGGACAGGGGCGAGAAGACCCAGTACTTC.

The sample holds one count of this clone. V usage is TRBV7-9 and J usage is TRBJ2-2; the match to TRBD1 covers 7 bases. Germline trimming cut 10 bases from V and 1 base from J; bases unmatched to any gene: 6. Germline CDR1 SEHNR, CDR2 FQNEAQ (reference sequence). The CDR3 is 14 residues long. CDR3 protein: CATRDSGNTGELFF. The DNA for the CDR3 is TGTGCCACCCGGGACAGCGGGAACACCGGGGAGCTGTTTTTT.

V usage is TRBV4-1 and J usage is TRBJ2-1; 9 bases agree with TRBD2. V dropped 5 bases and J dropped 5; count of bases not matched to a gene: 4. Germline-derived CDR1 and CDR2 are MGHRA and YSYEKL. The CDR3 contains 14 residues. The CDR3 region has the DNA TGCGCCAGCAGCAGAAGCGGGGGGCACAATGAGCAGTTCTTC. Translating gives CASSRSGGHNEQFF.

About this clone itself: The same CDR3 can be traced to other DNA sequences in this sample. The rearrangement joins TRBV5-1 to TRBJ2-7; D might be TRBD2 (6 bases). The germline V gene encodes CDR1 SGHRS and CDR2 YFSETQ. This CDR3 contains 14 residues. V was shortened by 0 bases and J by 4 bases, with 11 bases between the two germline ends. For the CDR3, the DNA is TGCGCCAGCAGCTTGGAGGCGGGGTATTACGAGCAGTACTTC. Translated: CASSLEAGYYEQYF.

The genes are TRBV6-5 and TRBJ1-4; D not resolved. Deletions cut 5 bases from V and 11 bases from J, with 18 bases between. The CDR3 loop spans 14 amino acids. The germline V gene has CDR1 MNHEY and CDR2 SVGAGI. For the CDR3, the DNA is TGTGCCAGCAGTGAATTAGGAGCACTAGGGAAACTGTTTTTT. This codes for CASSELGALGKLFF.

The chain couples TRBV5-1 to TRBJ1-1; D possibly corresponds to TRBD1 (6 bases). V was shortened by 5 bases and J by 4 bases, with 21 bases between the two germline ends. This CDR3 has 16 amino acids. CDR1 is SGHRS, CDR2 YFSETQ, per germline. In DNA, the CDR3 is TGCGCCAGCAGTTCTCAACGGGGGGCCCCCAGCACTGAAGCTTTCTTT. Its protein product is CASSSQRGAPSTEAFF.

The gene calls are TRBV4-2 and TRBJ1-1; D is uncertain. V lost 0 bases, J lost 6 bases, and 8 bases lay in between. The germline CDR1 and CDR2 sequences are LGHNA and YNFKEQ. CDR3 length: 13 amino acids. The CDR3 DNA sequence: TGTGCCAGCAGCCAAGAGAGTAATTCTGAAGCTTTCTTT. This translates into CASSQESNSEAFF.

This clone showed up just once. The rearrangement joins TRBV5-6 to TRBJ2-7; maybe TRBD2 (5 bases). This CDR3 has 13 residues. Germline V CDR1 and CDR2: SGHDT, YYEEEE. Trimming pared 0 bases from V and 5 bases from J, leaving 9 bases between. The CDR3: CASSLGAGDEQYF. CDR3 DNA: TGTGCCAGCAGCTTGGGCGCCGGGGACGAGCAGTACTTC.

The chain uses TRBV2 and TRBJ2-1; D unresolved. The CDR3 has 14 amino acids. V dropped 1 base and J dropped 4 bases, with 8 bases sitting between them. Germline assignment: CDR1 SNHLY and CDR2 FYNNEI. CDR3 in amino acids: CASSEDGSYNEQFF. The CDR3 nucleotides read TGTGCCAGCAGTGAAGATGGCAGTTACAATGAGCAGTTCTTC.

The V gene is TRBV19, the J gene TRBJ2-1; possibly TRBD1 for D (6 bases). The CDR3 runs 15 residues. Trimming pared 4 bases from V and 7 bases from J, leaving 17 bases between. CDR1 LNHDA and CDR2 SQIVND come from the germline V gene (reference sequence). The CDR3 sequence: CASSKTGTPRNEQFF. CDR3 in DNA: TGTGCCAGTAGTAAGACCGGGACACCGAGGAATGAGCAGTTCTTC.

This rearrangement joins TRBV28 to TRBJ1-1; a weak D match, TRBD1 (5 bases). This CDR3 comprises 14 residues. The germline V gene encodes CDR1 MDHEN and CDR2 SYDVKM. V shed 8 bases and J shed 3 bases, with 16 bases lying between them. As DNA, the CDR3 is TGTGCCAGCGCGGGACCTATTTCGTACACTGAAGCTTTCTTT. Translation gives CASAGPISYTEAFF.

The V and J genes are TRBV6-1 and TRBJ2-2; possible D gene TRBD2, 6 bases. Germline V gives CDR1 MNHNS, CDR2 SASEGT. The CDR3 extends over 15 amino acids. With 7 bases removed from V and 6 bases from J, the gap between germline ends came to 18 bases. CDR3 DNA sequence: TGTGCCAGCACTCAAGGGGAGGCTGGGTCCGGGGAGCTGTTTTTT. It is translated as CASTQGEAGSGELFF.

V usage is TRBV5-1 and J usage is TRBJ2-1, with 9 bases aligning to TRBD1. CDR1 and CDR2 (germline): SGHRS, YFSETQ. The CDR3 length is 13 residues. J gave up 7 bases and V 2 bases, and 1 base lay outside the gene matches. In DNA form, the CDR3 reads TGCGCCAGCAGCTTACAGGGGGCAAATGAGCAGTTCTTC. As protein: CASSLQGANEQFF.

This clone has just one count. The genes are TRBV4-2 and TRBJ1-1; TRBD1 might be the D (5 bases). V dropped 4 bases and J dropped 5 bases, with 14 bases sitting between them. The CDR3 length is 14 residues. Per germline, CDR1 LGHNA and CDR2 YNFKEQ. The CDR3 bases are TGTGCCAGCAGCCCCCCCAATGGGGGGACTGAAGCTTTCTTT. Its translation is CASSPPNGGTEAFF.

V and J are TRBV2 and TRBJ1-4, with a weak D call TRBD1 (5 bases). This CDR3 is 16 amino acids long. CDR1 SNHLY and CDR2 FYNNEI come from the germline V gene. Trimming took off 8 bases at V and 1 base at J, with 17 bases between the two ends. The CDR3 nucleotides read TGTGCCAGCCGATGGGGGGAAGGGCAAACTAATGAAAAACTGTTTTTT. Amino acid sequence: CASRWGEGQTNEKLFF.

The chain employs TRBV27 and TRBJ2-1, with 7 bases matching TRBD1. CDR1 MNHEY and CDR2 SMNVEV come from the germline V gene (reference sequence). The CDR3 covers 12 residues. Losses at the gene ends were 5 bases for V and 12 bases for J; bases not matched to a gene: 7. The CDR3 here is CASSTRQGRQFF. The DNA for the CDR3 is TGTGCCAGCAGTACCCGACAGGGTCGGCAGTTCTTC.